The rows below give T cell receptor beta chains drawn from one sample of a study of cytomegalovirus exposure and HLA in healthy donors. TCRdb's copy holds only in-frame clones and misses some; the assay was immunoSEQ multiplex PCR. The sample records 100,000 to 130,000 clones, roughly 88% being singletons. The sample taken for sequencing was PBMCs. The receptors stem from a woman younger than 30 in good health and CMV-seronegative. The CDR3 runs from the conserved cysteine through the conserved F or W. A D gene is named only where the DNA matches it firmly. Clone size is stated in some rows and not others, as once, few, many or a class when expanded.

v_call	clone_size	j_call	d_call	cdr3_aa	cdr3_nt
TRBV5-4	once	TRBJ2-3	TRBD2	CASSLEYGGDTQYF	TGTGCCAGCAGCTTAGAGTACGGGGGGGATACGCAGTATTTT
TRBV18	few	TRBJ1-1	NA	CASSSTLSGLEAFF	TGTGCCAGCTCATCCACCCTATCAGGCCTTGAAGCTTTCTTT
TRBV4-1	NA	TRBJ2-1	TRBD2	CASSTGLAGRNEQFF	TGCGCCAGCAGCACCGGACTAGCGGGCCGAAATGAGCAGTTCTTC
TRBV10-3	NA	TRBJ2-1	NA	CAISGVFGTNEQFF	TGTGCCATCAGTGGTGTTTTTGGCACGAATGAGCAGTTCTTC
TRBV4-1	NA	TRBJ1-3	TRBD1	CASSQGQGYSGNTIYF	TGCGCCAGCAGCCAAGGACAGGGGTATTCTGGAAACACCATATATTTT
TRBV7-2	NA	TRBJ1-5	TRBD1	CASSFITGGNQPQHF	TGTGCCAGCAGTTTCATTACAGGGGGCAATCAGCCCCAGCATTTT
TRBV6-5	NA	TRBJ1-6	TRBD1	CASSKDRGLNSPLHF	TGTGCCAGCAGTAAGGACAGGGGTTTGAATTCACCCCTCCACTTT
TRBV29-1	NA	TRBJ2-7	TRBD2	CSVVEGLAYEQYF	TGCAGCGTTGTGGAGGGACTAGCCTACGAGCAGTACTTC
TRBV28	NA	TRBJ1-5	NA	CASSSDIYSNQPQHF	TGTGCCAGCAGTTCGGACATATATAGCAATCAGCCCCAGCATTTT
TRBV13	NA	TRBJ2-7	NA	CASSRGLPYEQYF	TGTGCCAGCAGCCGCGGGCTGCCCTACGAGCAGTACTTC
TRBV19	few	TRBJ1-2	TRBD1	CASRPGQGAPGYTF	TGTGCCAGTAGGCCGGGACAGGGGGCTCCTGGCTACACCTTC
TRBV20-1	NA	TRBJ2-5	NA	CSAIQEETQYF	TGCAGTGCTATCCAGGAAGAGACCCAGTACTTC
TRBV19	NA	TRBJ2-5	NA	CASSIDRGETQYF	TGTGCCAGTAGTATAGATCGGGGGGAGACCCAGTACTTC
TRBV25-1	NA	TRBJ1-1	TRBD1	CASSEEGTGTSRAFF	TGTGCCAGCTCCGAGGAGGGGACAGGGACTTCCCGGGCTTTCTTT
TRBV5-8	once	TRBJ2-3	TRBD1	CASSLQGTDTQYF	TGTGCCAGCAGCTTACAGGGGACAGATACGCAGTATTTT
TRBV25-1	few	TRBJ2-7	TRBD1	CASSEGQISYEQYF	TGTGCCAGCAGTGAGGGACAGATTTCCTACGAGCAGTACTTC
TRBV7-9	NA	TRBJ2-7	NA	CASSLRGYYEQYF	TGTGCCAGCAGCTTAAGGGGCTACTACGAGCAGTACTTC
TRBV9	once	TRBJ1-2	NA	CASSGPGGVKGWTF	TGTGCCAGCAGCGGACCGGGAGGGGTTAAAGGATGGACCTTC
TRBV11-3	NA	TRBJ2-1	NA	CASSPGTRNNEQFF	TGTGCCAGCAGCCCTGGGACAAGAAACAATGAGCAGTTCTTC
TRBV10-3	NA	TRBJ1-6	TRBD1	CATAMTGSNSPLHF	TGTGCCACCGCCATGACAGGGAGCAATTCACCCCTCCACTTT
TRBV5-1	once	TRBJ2-6	TRBD1	CASSSGQGPGANVLTF	TGCGCCAGCAGTTCGGGACAGGGGCCCGGGGCCAACGTCCTGACTTTC
TRBV13	NA	TRBJ2-7	TRBD2	CASSVRSGGAFYEQYF	TGTGCCAGCAGCGTACGAAGCGGGGGGGCCTTTTACGAGCAGTACTTC
TRBV2	NA	TRBJ1-6	TRBD1	CASSDGTGVAWGRDSPLHF	TGTGCCAGCAGTGACGGGACAGGGGTTGCCTGGGGTCGGGATTCACCCCTCCACTTT
TRBV13	NA	TRBJ1-2	TRBD1	CASSTSGTGGAHGYTF	TGTGCCAGCAGCACCTCCGGGACAGGGGGCGCCCATGGCTACACCTTC
TRBV13	NA	TRBJ1-1	TRBD1	CASSLRQGSNTEAFF	TGTGCCAGCAGCCTCCGACAGGGGTCGAACACTGAAGCTTTCTTT
TRBV5-1	NA	TRBJ2-2	TRBD1	CASSLAPQGGNTGELFF	TGCGCCAGCAGCTTGGCCCCACAGGGGGGTAACACCGGGGAGCTGTTTTTT
TRBV7-6	NA	TRBJ2-7	TRBD1	CASSLVAGGEQYF	TGTGCCAGCAGCTTAGTTGCAGGGGGCGAGCAGTACTTC
TRBV4-2	once	TRBJ1-4	NA	CASSQEVLPVTNEKLFF	TGTGCCAGCAGCCAAGAGGTACTCCCCGTAACTAATGAAAAACTGTTTTTT
TRBV6-1	NA	TRBJ1-2	NA	CASQGGVESNYGYTF	TGTGCCAGCCAAGGAGGGGTAGAGTCTAACTATGGCTACACCTTC
TRBV4-1	NA	TRBJ2-3	TRBD2	CASSQLAGGPRDTQYF	TGCGCCAGCAGCCAATTAGCGGGGGGGCCGAGGGATACGCAGTATTTT
TRBV5-1	NA	TRBJ2-3	NA	CASSSGGEDTQYF	TGCGCCAGCAGCAGCGGCGGAGAAGATACGCAGTATTTT
TRBV5-6	NA	TRBJ1-6	NA	CASSLVVESPLHF	TGTGCCAGCAGCTTGGTGGTAGAGTCACCCCTCCACTTT
TRBV2	NA	TRBJ2-5	NA	CASSEALQRTQYF	TGTGCCAGCAGTGAAGCGCTTCAGCGAACCCAGTACTTC
TRBV2	NA	TRBJ2-7	NA	CANLDRRLTYEQYF	TGTGCCAACCTAGACAGGAGACTTACCTACGAGCAGTACTTC
TRBV4-1	NA	TRBJ2-1	NA	CASSQVRDYNEQFF	TGCGCCAGCAGCCAAGTTCGAGACTACAATGAGCAGTTCTTC